This T cell receptor beta chain was observed in a study of blood T cells in healthy people across ages. Study-level results: Donor CMV infection status was unknown, possibly confounding age-related changes in expanded clonotypes.

Individuals who donated were healthy Caucasians from Russia aged 6 to 90. The CDR3 sequence is 15 residues long. Trimming at V came to 3 bases and at J to 2 bases, leaving 5 bases not matched to a gene. The germline gives CDR1 SGHDT, CDR2 YYEEEE. A second roughly 6 to 11 cycle PCR used barcoded and J-beta primers. TCRdb processed the 5' RACE reads anew with MiXCR; each CDR3 protein has one entry. The table shows hundreds of thousands of distinct CDR3 sequences, with about 27% occurring only once. This clonotype was detected a few times. No antigen is known for it. The same data also went into a second study, on T cells of mothers and their children. That source reports: Researchers report slightly higher, though non-significant, overlap in related mother-child pairs than in unrelated pairs.

This receptor was identified in a boy aged 2 to 10 in good health. The sequencing sample was made of blood. V usage is TRBV5-6 and J usage is TRBJ2-5; 9 bases align to TRBD1. Here the CDR3 reads CASSWWDRDQETQYF. The DNA for the CDR3 is TGTGCCAGCAGCTGGTGGGACAGGGATCAAGAGACCCAGTACTTC.